Below, one T cell receptor (beta chain) is given with its context. No antigen is known for it. The authors built TCR beta libraries using iRepertoire HTBI primers and Arm-PCR of CDR3 regions. TCRdb processed the multiplex PCR reads anew with MiXCR; each CDR3 protein has one entry. The sample has about 430,000 distinct CDR3 sequences, approximately 22% seen once. V was cut by 1 base and J by 2 bases, with 10 bases left in between. Germline V gene data show CDR1 as SGHTA and CDR2 as FQGNSA. This CDR3 contains 15 residues. The data were obtained in a study of regulatory T cells in long-lasting Graves disease. Study-wide findings and caveats: Thyroid tissue went unstudied; only peripheral blood was examined.

Time point given: persistent/refractory GD, antithyroid drugs over 5 years with positive TRAb. The authors made the TCR library using RNA they extracted from PBMCs. In Xi'an, China, an endocrinology department was the source of patients. Sequences were derived from peripheral blood mononuclear cells (PBMCs), sampled when the disease was refractory, from a patient treated with antithyroid drugs. The chain joins TRBV7-2 to TRBJ2-3; D uncertain. The receptor's source is a female donor with Graves disease. The CDR3 nucleotides are TGTGCCAGCAGCTTAGGGGCTACTATCACAGATACGCAGTATTTT. Amino acids: CASSLGATITDTQYF. Based on the CDR3 plus reference TRBV7-2 and TRBJ2-3, the full variable domain is GAGVSQSPSNKVTEKGKDVELRCDPISGHTALYWYRQSLGQGLEFLIYFQGNSAPDKSGLPSDRFSAERTGGSVSTLTIQRTQQEDSAVYLCASSLGATITDTQYFGPGTRLTVL.